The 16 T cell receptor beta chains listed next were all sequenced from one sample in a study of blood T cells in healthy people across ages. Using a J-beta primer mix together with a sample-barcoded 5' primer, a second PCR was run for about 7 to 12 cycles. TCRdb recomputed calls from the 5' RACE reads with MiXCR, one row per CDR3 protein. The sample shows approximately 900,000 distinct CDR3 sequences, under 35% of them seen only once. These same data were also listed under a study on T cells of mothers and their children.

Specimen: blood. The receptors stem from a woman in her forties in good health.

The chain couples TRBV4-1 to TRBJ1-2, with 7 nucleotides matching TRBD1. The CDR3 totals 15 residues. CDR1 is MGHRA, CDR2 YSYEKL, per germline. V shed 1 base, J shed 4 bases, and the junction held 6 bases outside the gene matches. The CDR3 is CASSQGSGGVYGYTF. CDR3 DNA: TGCGCCAGCAGCCAAGGTTCAGGGGGTGTCTATGGCTACACCTTC.

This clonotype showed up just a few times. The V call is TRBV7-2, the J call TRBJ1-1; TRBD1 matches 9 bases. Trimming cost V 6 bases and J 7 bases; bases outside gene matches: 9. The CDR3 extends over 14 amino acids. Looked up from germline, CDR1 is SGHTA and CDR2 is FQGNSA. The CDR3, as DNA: TGTGCCAGCAGTCAAACAGGGGGCTACGTTGAAGCTTTCTTT. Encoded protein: CASSQTGGYVEAFF.

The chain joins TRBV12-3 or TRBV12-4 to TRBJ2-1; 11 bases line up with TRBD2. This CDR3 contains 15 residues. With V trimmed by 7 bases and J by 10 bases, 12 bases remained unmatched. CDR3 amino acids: CASTLTTSGNYEQFF. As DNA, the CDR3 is TGTGCCAGCACCCTGACGACTAGCGGGAACTACGAGCAGTTCTTC.

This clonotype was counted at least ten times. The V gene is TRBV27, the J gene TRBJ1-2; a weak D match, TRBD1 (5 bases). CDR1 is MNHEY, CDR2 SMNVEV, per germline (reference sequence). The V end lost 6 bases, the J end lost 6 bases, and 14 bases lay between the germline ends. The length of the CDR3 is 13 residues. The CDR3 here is CASRMTAINGYTF. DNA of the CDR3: TGTGCCAGCAGGATGACAGCTATTAATGGCTACACCTTC.

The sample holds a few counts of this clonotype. The CDR3 here is CASSLADGQNYGYTF. The CDR3 bases are TGCGCCAGCAGCTTGGCGGACGGTCAGAACTATGGCTACACCTTC. J is TRBJ1-2 and V is TRBV5-1; no firm D call. The CDR3 length is 15 residues. V lost 0 bases and J 2 bases, leaving 11 bases between the germline ends. The germline CDR1 and CDR2 sequences are SGHRS and YFSETQ.

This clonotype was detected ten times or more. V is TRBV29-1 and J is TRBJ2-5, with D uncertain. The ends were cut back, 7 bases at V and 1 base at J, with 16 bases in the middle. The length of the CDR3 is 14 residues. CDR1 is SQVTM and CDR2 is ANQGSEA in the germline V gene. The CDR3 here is CSAGDIFSQETQYF. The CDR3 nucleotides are TGCAGCGCCGGCGACATCTTCTCCCAAGAGACCCAGTACTTC.

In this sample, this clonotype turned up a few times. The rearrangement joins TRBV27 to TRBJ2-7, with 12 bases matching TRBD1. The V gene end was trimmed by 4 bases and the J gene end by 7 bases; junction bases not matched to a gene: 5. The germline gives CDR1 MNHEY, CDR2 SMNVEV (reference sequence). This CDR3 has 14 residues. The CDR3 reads CASSSGQGADEQYF. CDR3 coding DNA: TGTGCCAGCAGTTCGGGACAGGGGGCCGATGAGCAGTACTTC.

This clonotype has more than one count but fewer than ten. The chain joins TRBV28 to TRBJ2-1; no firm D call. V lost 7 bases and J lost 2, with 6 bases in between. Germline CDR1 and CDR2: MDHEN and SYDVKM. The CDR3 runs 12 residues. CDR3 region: CASITAYNEQFF. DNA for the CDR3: TGTGCCAGCATCACCGCCTACAATGAGCAGTTCTTC. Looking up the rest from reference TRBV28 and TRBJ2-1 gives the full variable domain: DVKVTQSSRYLVKRTGEKVFLECVQDMDHENMFWYRQDPGLGLRLIYFSYDVKMKEKGDIPEGYSVSREKKERFSLILESASTNQTSMYLCASITAYNEQFFGPGTRLTVL.

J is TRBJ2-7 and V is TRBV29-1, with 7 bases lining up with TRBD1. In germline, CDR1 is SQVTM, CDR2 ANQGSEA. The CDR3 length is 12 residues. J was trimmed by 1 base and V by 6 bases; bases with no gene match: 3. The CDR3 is CSVQGYSYEQYF. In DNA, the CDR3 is TGCAGCGTACAGGGGTATTCCTACGAGCAGTACTTC.

The DNA for the CDR3 is TGTGCCATCAGTTATCTCTTGACAGGAGTAGGGCAAGAGACCCAGTACTTC. Residues: CAISYLLTGVGQETQYF. The rearrangement joins TRBV10-3 to TRBJ2-5, with D possibly TRBD1 on 6 matching bases. The CDR3 extends over 17 amino acids. Germline loops: CDR1 ENHRY, CDR2 SYGVKD. V was trimmed by 5 bases and J by 2 bases, leaving 21 bases between them.

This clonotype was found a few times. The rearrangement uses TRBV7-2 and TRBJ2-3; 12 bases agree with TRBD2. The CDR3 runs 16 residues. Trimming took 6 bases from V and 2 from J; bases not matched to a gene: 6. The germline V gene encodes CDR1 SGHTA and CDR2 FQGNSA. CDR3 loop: CTSRQTSGGNTDTQYF. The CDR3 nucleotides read TGTACCAGCAGACAAACTAGCGGGGGGAACACAGATACGCAGTATTTT.

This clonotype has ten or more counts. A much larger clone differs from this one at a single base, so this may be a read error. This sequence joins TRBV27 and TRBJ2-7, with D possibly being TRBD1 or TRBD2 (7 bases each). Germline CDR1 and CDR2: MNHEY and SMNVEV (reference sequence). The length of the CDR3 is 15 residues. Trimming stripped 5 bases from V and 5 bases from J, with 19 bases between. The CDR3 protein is CASSLQGGVCDEQYF. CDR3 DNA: TGTGCCAGCAGTCTCCAGGGGGGGGTCTGTGACGAGCAGTACTTC.

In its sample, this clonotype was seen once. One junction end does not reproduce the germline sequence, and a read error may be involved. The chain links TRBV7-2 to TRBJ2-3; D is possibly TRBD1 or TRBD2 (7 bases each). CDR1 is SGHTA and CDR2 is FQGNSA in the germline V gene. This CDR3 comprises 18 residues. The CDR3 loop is CASRQSYRQGGVRGTHYF. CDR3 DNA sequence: TGTGCCAGCAGGCAGAGCTACCGACAGGGAGGGGTACGAGGTACGCACTATTTT. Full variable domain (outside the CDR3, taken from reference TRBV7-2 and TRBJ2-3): GAGVSQSPSNKVTEKGKDVELRCDPISGHTALYWYRQSLGQGLEFLIYFQGNSAPDKSGLPSDRFSAERTGGSVSTLTIQRTQQEDSAVYLCASRQSYRQGGVRGTHYFGPGTRLTVL.

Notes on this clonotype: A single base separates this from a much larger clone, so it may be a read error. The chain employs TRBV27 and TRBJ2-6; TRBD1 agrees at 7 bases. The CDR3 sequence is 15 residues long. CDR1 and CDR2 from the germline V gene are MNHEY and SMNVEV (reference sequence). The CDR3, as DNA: TGTGCCAGCAGCCACAGGGGTTCTGGGGCCAACGCCCTGACTTTC. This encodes CASSHRGSGANALTF.

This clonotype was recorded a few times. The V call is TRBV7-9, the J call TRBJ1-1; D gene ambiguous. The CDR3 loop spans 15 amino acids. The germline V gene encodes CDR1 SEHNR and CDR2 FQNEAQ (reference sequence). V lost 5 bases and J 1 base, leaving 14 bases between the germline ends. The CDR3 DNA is TGTGCCAGCAGCGTCAGCGGACTTACGAACACTGAAGCTTTCTTT. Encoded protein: CASSVSGLTNTEAFF.

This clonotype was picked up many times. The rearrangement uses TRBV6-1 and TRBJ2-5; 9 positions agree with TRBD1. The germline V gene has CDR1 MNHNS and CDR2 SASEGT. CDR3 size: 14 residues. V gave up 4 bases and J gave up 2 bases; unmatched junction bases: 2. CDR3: CASSATGGQETQYF. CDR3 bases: TGTGCCAGCAGTGCGACAGGGGGTCAAGAGACCCAGTACTTC.